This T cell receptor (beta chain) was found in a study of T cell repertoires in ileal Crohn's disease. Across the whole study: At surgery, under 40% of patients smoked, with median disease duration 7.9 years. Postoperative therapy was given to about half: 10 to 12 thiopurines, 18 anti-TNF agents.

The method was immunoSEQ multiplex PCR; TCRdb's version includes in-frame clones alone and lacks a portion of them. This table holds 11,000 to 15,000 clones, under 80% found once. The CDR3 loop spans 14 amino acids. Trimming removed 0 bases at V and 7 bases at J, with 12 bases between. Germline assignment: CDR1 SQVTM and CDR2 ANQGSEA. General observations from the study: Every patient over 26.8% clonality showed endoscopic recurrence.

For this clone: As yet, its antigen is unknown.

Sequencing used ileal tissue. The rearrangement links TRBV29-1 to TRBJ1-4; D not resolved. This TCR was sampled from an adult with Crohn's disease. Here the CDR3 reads CSVEDPWGGEKLFF. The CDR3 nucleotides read TGCAGCGTTGAAGATCCCTGGGGAGGTGAAAAACTGTTTTTT.